One T cell receptor beta chain is described in this entry. Its cognate antigen is unknown. Profiled with immunoSEQ multiplex PCR; TCRdb holds only in-frame clones, not every one. The table has about 140,000 clones, about 89% seen once. The record originates from a study of T cell responses to AZD1222 COVID-19 vaccine. The study's findings and limits: The study found vaccine-associated CD4 TCRs spanning spike, dominant at 160-218 and 743-854. Variant regions that are unmutated are reportedly the target of nearly half of spike-specific TCRs. Among AZD1222 vaccinees, only 5 to 7 were seropositive at baseline. Repertoires were obtained only post-peak T cell response.

The V gene's germline CDR1 is KGHDR and CDR2 SFDVKD. V trimming: 0 bases; J trimming: 5 bases; junction bases outside the gene matches: 6. This CDR3 region has 17 residues. This chain links TRBV24-1 with TRBJ2-3; 11 bases fit TRBD2. The source of this sequence is an adult who received the MenACWY meningococcal vaccine as a control. The sequences come from peripheral blood, collected 28 days after the second dose of the MenACWY control vaccine. The CDR3 loop is CATSDLLAGGDEDTQYF. CDR3 nucleotide sequence: TGTGCCACCAGTGATTTGCTAGCGGGAGGTGATGAAGATACGCAGTATTTT.